Shown below are 7 T cell receptor beta chains from a single sample sequenced in a study of blood T cell repertoires in COVID-19. Only in-frame clones appear in the TCRdb table, and some are missing; sequencing was by immunoSEQ multiplex PCR. The sample records approximately 200,000 clones, approximately 80% being singletons. Input material: peripheral blood. The receptors were sampled from an elderly woman with acute or convalescent COVID-19.

This sequence joins TRBV28 and TRBJ1-1; 12 nucleotides agree with TRBD1. There are 15 residues in the CDR3. The V gene end was trimmed by 5 bases and the J gene end by 9 bases; junction bases not matched to a gene: 10. Germline values: CDR1 MDHEN, CDR2 SYDVKM. The CDR3 bases are TGTGCCAGCAGTCTCTCCGGGACAGGGGGCCGGCAAGCTTTCTTT. It is translated as CASSLSGTGGRQAFF.

This chain joins TRBV27 and TRBJ1-2, with D tentatively TRBD1 (6 bases). The CDR3 extends over 17 amino acids. V dropped 3 bases and J dropped 7 bases, with 24 bases sitting between them. From germline, CDR1 is MNHEY and CDR2 SMNVEV (reference sequence). CDR3: CASSFVDGSSRGGGYTF. CDR3 sequence (DNA): TGTGCCAGCAGTTTTGTGGATGGGAGCTCAAGAGGGGGTGGCTACACCTTC.

This chain joins TRBV10-3 and TRBJ2-1; TRBD2 matches 9 bases. This CDR3 has 14 residues. The germline CDR1 and CDR2 sequences are ENHRY and SYGVKD. The J segment lost 10 bases and the V segment lost 4 bases, leaving 8 bases of the junction unmatched. CDR3 amino acids: CAISVISGGSEQFF. Here the CDR3 DNA reads TGTGCCATCAGTGTAATTAGCGGGGGCTCGGAGCAGTTCTTC.

The V call is TRBV5-1, the J call TRBJ2-1, with TRBD2 matching 7 bases. The J segment lost 6 bases and the V segment lost 0 bases, leaving 6 bases of the junction unmatched. Germline-derived CDR1 and CDR2 are SGHRS and YFSETQ. There are 15 residues in the CDR3. CDR3 sequence: CASSLGGREGNEQFF. The CDR3 coding sequence is TGCGCCAGCAGCTTGGGCGGCAGGGAGGGCAATGAGCAGTTCTTC.

The chain is built from TRBV29-1 and TRBJ2-7; 10 bases agree with TRBD2. Germline CDR1 is SQVTM and CDR2 is ANQGSEA. The CDR3 consists of 14 residues. Losses at the gene ends were 7 bases for V and 2 bases for J; bases not matched to a gene: 8. CDR3 amino acids: CSAFVAGGAYEQYF. The CDR3 DNA follows: TGCAGCGCCTTTGTAGCGGGAGGAGCCTACGAGCAGTACTTC.

The V gene is TRBV5-4, the J gene TRBJ1-5; 9 nucleotides align to TRBD1. The junction had 14 bases not matched to a gene; V was cut back by 5 bases and J by 5 bases. The CDR3 runs to 17 residues. CDR1 is SGHNT, CDR2 YYREEE, per germline (reference sequence). The CDR3: CASSTGGGGQGYQPQHF. CDR3 DNA: TGTGCCAGCAGTACAGGGGGTGGGGGACAGGGATATCAGCCCCAGCATTTT.

The chain couples TRBV3-1 (or the pseudogene TRBV3-2) to TRBJ2-2, with 7 bases aligning to TRBD2. With V trimmed by 0 bases and J by 8 bases, 9 bases remained unmatched. Germline CDR1 LGHDT, CDR2 YNNKEL (reference sequence). This CDR3 has 16 amino acids. The CDR3 region is CASSQELATRPGELFF. The DNA of the CDR3 is TGTGCCAGCAGCCAAGAACTAGCGACGAGACCAGGGGAGCTGTTTTTT.